The text below deals with one T cell receptor (beta chain). For TCRbeta, the library was prepared with unique molecular identifiers. TCRdb independently ran MiXCR on the PCR reads; one entry per CDR3 protein. The table records roughly 400,000 distinct CDR3 sequences, about a fifth of them present only once. Germline CDR1 and CDR2: MDHEN and SYDVKM. V lost 1 base and J 3 bases, leaving 22 bases between the germline ends. The CDR3 has 18 residues. These data are taken from a study of T-cell reconstitution after alpha-beta-depleted transplantation in children. The chain couples TRBV28 to TRBJ2-7; the D is unclear. The receptor was derived from a human donor who donated a stem cell graft to a child with acute myeloid leukemia. The sample here was PBMCs from the stem cell graft donor, taken from the stem cell graft. The CDR3 bases are TGTGCCAGCAGTTTATTTATCCACCCCGGGCCAGACAACTACGAGCAGTACTTC. This codes for CASSLFIHPGPDNYEQYF.